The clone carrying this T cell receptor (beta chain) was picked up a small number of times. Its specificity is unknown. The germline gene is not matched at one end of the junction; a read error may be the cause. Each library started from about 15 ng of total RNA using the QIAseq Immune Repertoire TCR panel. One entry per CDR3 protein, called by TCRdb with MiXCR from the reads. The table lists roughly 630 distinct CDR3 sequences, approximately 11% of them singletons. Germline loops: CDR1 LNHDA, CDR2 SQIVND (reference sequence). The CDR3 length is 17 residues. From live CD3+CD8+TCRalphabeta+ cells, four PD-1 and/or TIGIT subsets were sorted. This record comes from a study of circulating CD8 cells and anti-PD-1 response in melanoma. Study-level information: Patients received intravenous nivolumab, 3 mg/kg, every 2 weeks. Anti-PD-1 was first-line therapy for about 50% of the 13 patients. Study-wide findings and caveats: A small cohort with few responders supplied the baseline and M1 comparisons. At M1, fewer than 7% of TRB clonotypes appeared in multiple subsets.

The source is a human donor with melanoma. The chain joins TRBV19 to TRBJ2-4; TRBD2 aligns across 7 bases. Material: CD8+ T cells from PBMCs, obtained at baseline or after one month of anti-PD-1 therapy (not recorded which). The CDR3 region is CASTPERGPLAKNIQYF. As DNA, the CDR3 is TGTGCCAGTACCCCTGAGCGGGGACCGCTAGCCAAAAATATTCAGTACTTC.